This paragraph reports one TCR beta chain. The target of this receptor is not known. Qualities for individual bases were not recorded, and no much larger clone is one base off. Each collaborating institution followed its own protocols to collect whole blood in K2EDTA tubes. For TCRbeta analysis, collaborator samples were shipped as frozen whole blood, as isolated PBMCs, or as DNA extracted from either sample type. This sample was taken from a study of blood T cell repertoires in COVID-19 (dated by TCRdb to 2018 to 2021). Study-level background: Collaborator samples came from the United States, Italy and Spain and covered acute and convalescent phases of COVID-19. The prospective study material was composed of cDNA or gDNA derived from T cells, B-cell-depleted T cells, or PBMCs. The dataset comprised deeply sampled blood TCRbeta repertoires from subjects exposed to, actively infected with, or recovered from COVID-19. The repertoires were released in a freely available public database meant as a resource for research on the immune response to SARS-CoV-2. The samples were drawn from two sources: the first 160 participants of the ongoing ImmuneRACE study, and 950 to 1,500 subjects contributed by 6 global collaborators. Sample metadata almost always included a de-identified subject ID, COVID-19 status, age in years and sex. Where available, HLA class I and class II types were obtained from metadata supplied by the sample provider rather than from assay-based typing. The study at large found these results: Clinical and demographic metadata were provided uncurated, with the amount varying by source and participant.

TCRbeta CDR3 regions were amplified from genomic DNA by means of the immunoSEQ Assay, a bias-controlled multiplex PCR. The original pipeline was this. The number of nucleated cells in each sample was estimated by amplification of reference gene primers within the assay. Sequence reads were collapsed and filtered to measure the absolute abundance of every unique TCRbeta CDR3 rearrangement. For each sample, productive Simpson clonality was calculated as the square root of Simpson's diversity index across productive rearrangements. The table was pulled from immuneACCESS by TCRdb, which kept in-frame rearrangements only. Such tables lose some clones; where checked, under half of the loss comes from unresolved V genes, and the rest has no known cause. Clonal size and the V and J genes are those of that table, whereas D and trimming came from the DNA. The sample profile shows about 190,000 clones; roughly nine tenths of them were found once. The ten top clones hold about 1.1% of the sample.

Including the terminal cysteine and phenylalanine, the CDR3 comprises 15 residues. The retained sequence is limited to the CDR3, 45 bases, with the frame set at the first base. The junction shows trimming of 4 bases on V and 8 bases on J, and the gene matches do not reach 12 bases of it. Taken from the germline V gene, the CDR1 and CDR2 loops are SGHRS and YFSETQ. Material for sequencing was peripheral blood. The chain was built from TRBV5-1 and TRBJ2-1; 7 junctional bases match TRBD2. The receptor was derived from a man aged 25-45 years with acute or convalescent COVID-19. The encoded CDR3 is CASSPHLTSNDEQFF. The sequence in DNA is TGCGCCAGCAGCCCCCACCTGACTAGCAACGATGAGCAGTTCTTC.